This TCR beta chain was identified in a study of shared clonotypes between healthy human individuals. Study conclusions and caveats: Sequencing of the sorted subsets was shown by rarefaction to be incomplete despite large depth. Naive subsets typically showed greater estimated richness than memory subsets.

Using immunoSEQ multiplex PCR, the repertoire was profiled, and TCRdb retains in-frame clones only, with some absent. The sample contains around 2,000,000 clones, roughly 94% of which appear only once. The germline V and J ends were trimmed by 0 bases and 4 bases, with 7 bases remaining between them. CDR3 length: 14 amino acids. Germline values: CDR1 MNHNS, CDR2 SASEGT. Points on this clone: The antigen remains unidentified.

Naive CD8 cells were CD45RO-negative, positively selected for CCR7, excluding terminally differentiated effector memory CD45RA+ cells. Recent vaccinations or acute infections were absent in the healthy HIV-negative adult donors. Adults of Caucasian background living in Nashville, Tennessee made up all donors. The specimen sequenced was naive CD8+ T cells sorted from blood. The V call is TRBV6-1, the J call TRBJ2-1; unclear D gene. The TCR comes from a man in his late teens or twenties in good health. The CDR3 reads CASSEAGRYNEQFF. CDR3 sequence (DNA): TGTGCCAGCAGTGAAGCAGGCCGATACAATGAGCAGTTCTTC.